The clone carrying this T cell receptor beta chain was seen many times. This entry belongs to a study of human T cells and chemical hapten exposure. The CDR3 runs to 12 residues. Germline V CDR1 and CDR2: SQVTM, ANQGSEA. V lost 5 bases and J 2 bases, leaving 7 bases between the germline ends. Regarding time point: pre-sensitization, week 0. The treatment is: therapeutic diphenylcyclopropenone sensitization with weekly scalp DPC. TCRdb redid the calling of the RACE reads with MiXCR, one entry per CDR3 protein. The repertoire holds tens of thousands of distinct CDR3 sequences, with more than 9% as singletons.

The receptor was isolated from a man aged 30 to 39 with alopecia areata. Some clones in this sample may be carry-over from other donors' samples. Sequences were derived from whole blood, sampled in connection with sensitization to the hapten diphenylcyclopropenone (DPC). J is TRBJ1-3 and V is TRBV29-1; D unresolved. For the CDR3, the DNA is TGCAGCGTTCGGGAGACTGGAAACACCATATATTTT. Amino acid sequence: CSVRETGNTIYF. Based on the CDR3 plus reference TRBV29-1 and TRBJ1-3, the full variable domain is SAVISQKPSRDICQRGTSLTIQCQVDSQVTMMFWYRQQPGQSLTLIATANQGSEATYESGFVIDKFPISRPNLTFSTLTVSNMSPEDSSIYLCSVRETGNTIYFGEGSWLTVV.